The 27 T cell receptor beta chains listed next were all sequenced from one sample in a study of shared clonotypes between healthy human individuals. TCRdb's table, derived via immunoSEQ multiplex PCR, lists solely in-frame clones and lacks some. The sample has around 980,000 clones, 78% seen once. Sequenced: memory CD4+ T cells from PBMCs. Stated subset: CD45RA-negative fraction. The receptor source for this set is a young man in good health. Some clones in this sample may be carry-over from other donors' samples.

The chain carries TRBV5-1 and TRBJ2-2; 8 nucleotides match TRBD2. The germline gives CDR1 SGHRS, CDR2 YFSETQ. This CDR3 contains 13 residues. Germline trimming cut 5 bases from V and 6 bases from J; bases unmatched to any gene: 3. The CDR3: CASRGLEAGELFF. The DNA for the CDR3 is TGCGCCAGCAGGGGACTAGAGGCCGGGGAGCTGTTTTTT.

This rearrangement joins TRBV7-2 to TRBJ1-2, with unresolved D. Germline loops: CDR1 SGHTA, CDR2 FQGNSA. V dropped 5 bases and J dropped 7 bases, with 14 bases sitting between them. There are 13 residues in the CDR3. CDR3 in DNA: TGTGCCAGCAGCCGTATGTTTGGAGGTGGCTACACCTTC. Protein product: CASSRMFGGGYTF. The complete variable domain, with remaining parts taken from reference TRBV7-2 and TRBJ1-2, reads GAGVSQSPSNKVTEKGKDVELRCDPISGHTALYWYRQSLGQGLEFLIYFQGNSAPDKSGLPSDRFSAERTGGSVSTLTIQRTQQEDSAVYLCASSRMFGGGYTFGSGTRLTVV.

The chain couples TRBV6-1 to TRBJ2-7, with 10 bases identical to TRBD1. Germline values: CDR1 MNHNS, CDR2 SASEGT. Trimming removed 0 bases from V and 13 bases from J; junction bases left unmatched: 12. The CDR3 totals 15 residues. CDR3 region: CASSEALGQGILGYF. In DNA, the CDR3 is TGTGCCAGCAGTGAAGCATTGGGACAGGGGATACTGGGATACTTC.

The chain combines TRBV9 with TRBJ1-5; TRBD1 might be the D (5 bases). Trimming took off 4 bases at V and 0 bases at J, with 14 bases between the two ends. Germline V CDR1 and CDR2: SGDLS, YYNGEE. The CDR3 totals 16 residues. This CDR3 reads CASSPGAGNSNQPQHF. The CDR3 DNA follows: TGTGCCAGCAGCCCCGGGGCCGGGAATAGCAATCAGCCCCAGCATTTT. Using reference TRBV9 and TRBJ1-5 for the parts outside the CDR3, the full variable domain is DSGVTQTPKHLITATGQRVTLRCSPRSGDLSVYWYQQSLDQGLQFLIQYYNGEERAKGNILERFSAQQFPDLHSELNLSSLELGDSALYFCASSPGAGNSNQPQHFGDGTRLSIL.

The chain combines TRBV27 with TRBJ2-3, with TRBD2 matching over 16 bases. This CDR3 comprises 19 residues. Germline V gene data show CDR1 as MNHEY and CDR2 as SMNVEV (reference sequence). After removal of 6 bases from V and 2 bases from J, the junction contained 11 bases not matched to a gene. Here the CDR3 DNA reads TGTGCCAGCAGCAAAACCGGGACTAGCGGGAGGGGGTTCACAGATACGCAGTATTTT. Translated, it gives CASSKTGTSGRGFTDTQYF.

This clone has just a few counts. The chain combines TRBV7-2 with TRBJ2-5; tentatively, D is TRBD2 (6 bases). The CDR3 is made up of 18 amino acids. With 4 bases removed from V and 5 bases from J, the gap between germline ends came to 26 bases. Per the germline V gene, CDR1 is SGHTA and CDR2 is FQGNSA. The CDR3 reads CASSWGWDSIKRQETQYF. CDR3 coding DNA: TGTGCCAGCAGCTGGGGCTGGGACTCTATAAAGCGTCAGGAGACCCAGTACTTC.

The chain couples TRBV27 to TRBJ2-2; a possible D gene is TRBD2 (5 bases). The germline V and J ends were trimmed by 6 bases and 5 bases, with 16 bases remaining between them. Germline lookup yields CDR1 MNHEY and CDR2 SMNVEV (reference sequence). This CDR3 spans 15 amino acids. CDR3 DNA: TGTGCCAGCAGCGGAAGCGGAGGTGGGACCGGGGAGCTGTTTTTT. Its protein product is CASSGSGGGTGELFF.

The J gene is TRBJ1-3, the V gene TRBV5-6; D is uncertain. The germline V and J ends were trimmed by 0 bases and 0 bases, with 10 bases remaining between them. CDR1 and CDR2 (germline): SGHDT, YYEEEE. The CDR3 extends over 16 amino acids. The CDR3 DNA reads TGTGCCAGCAGCTTGGAACCCAGCTACTCTGGAAACACCATATATTTT. Translating it yields CASSLEPSYSGNTIYF.

This clone came up a few times. This chain links TRBV6-5 with TRBJ2-1; perhaps TRBD2 as D (5 bases). Per germline, CDR1 MNHEY and CDR2 SVGAGI. Trimming took off 0 bases at V and 14 bases at J, with 14 bases between the two ends. The CDR3 consists of 13 residues. The CDR3 reads CASSYSRGLREFF. The CDR3 DNA reads TGTGCCAGCAGTTACTCGAGAGGGTTGAGGGAGTTCTTC.

The chain couples TRBV11-2 to TRBJ1-2, with no clear D. The germline V gene has CDR1 SGHAT and CDR2 FQNNGV. The CDR3 covers 13 residues. V lost 5 bases and J 6 bases, leaving 13 bases between the germline ends. DNA of the CDR3: TGTGCCAGCAGCCAGACAAGGCTCCATGGCTACACCTTC. Protein product: CASSQTRLHGYTF.

The chain joins TRBV7-9 to TRBJ2-7; D gene ambiguous. Germline V gene lookup returns CDR1 SEHNR and CDR2 FQNEAQ (reference sequence). Trimming removed 4 bases at V and 5 bases at J, with 6 bases between. CDR3 length: 11 residues. The CDR3 DNA is TGTGCCAGCAGCTCACAGCACGAGCAGTACTTC. Protein sequence: CASSSQHEQYF.

The V and J genes are TRBV5-5 and TRBJ1-4; tentatively, D is TRBD1 (6 bases). The CDR3 totals 17 residues. V lost 4 bases, J lost 0 bases, and 16 bases lay in between. CDR1 and CDR2 from the germline V gene are SGHKS and YYEKEE (reference sequence). CDR3 protein: CASSLTGLLATNEKLFF. CDR3 sequence (DNA): TGTGCCAGCAGCCTTACAGGGCTACTTGCAACTAATGAAAAACTGTTTTTT. The complete variable domain, with remaining parts taken from reference TRBV5-5 and TRBJ1-4, reads DAGVTQSPTHLIKTRGQQVTLRCSPISGHKSVSWYQQVLGQGPQFIFQYYEKEERGRGNFPDRFSARQFPNYSSELNVNALLLGDSALYLCASSLTGLLATNEKLFFGSGTQLSVL.

The chain couples TRBV5-1 to TRBJ2-1, with D maybe TRBD2 (5 bases). Per germline, CDR1 SGHRS and CDR2 YFSETQ. V lost 1 base to trimming and J lost 8 bases, with 10 bases between them. This CDR3 is 13 amino acids long. As DNA, the CDR3 is TGCGCCAGCAGCTTGAACCCCGGGGATGAGCAGTTCTTC. Encoded protein: CASSLNPGDEQFF.

This clone showed up just a few times. V and J are TRBV5-1 and TRBJ2-5; TRBD1 aligns across 7 bases. V was pared by 0 bases and J by 7 bases, with 6 bases of the junction left unmatched. In germline, CDR1 is SGHRS, CDR2 YFSETQ. The CDR3 runs 14 residues. This CDR3 reads CASSLGQGKVTQYF. The CDR3 coding sequence is TGCGCCAGCAGCTTGGGACAGGGAAAGGTGACCCAGTACTTC.

This clone was picked up one time. The chain uses TRBV7-8 and TRBJ1-2; D is uncertain. In germline, CDR1 is SGHVS, CDR2 FQNEAQ. V was pared by 5 bases and J by 0 bases, with 13 bases between. The CDR3 is 15 residues long. The CDR3 coding sequence is TGTGCCAGCAGCCCCCTCCGAAGGTCTAACTATGGCTACACCTTC. Translating gives CASSPLRRSNYGYTF.

Notes on this clone: Other nucleotide sequences from this sample produce the same CDR3. V gene TRBV7-9 combines with J gene TRBJ1-4; possibly TRBD1 for D (6 bases). The V gene's germline CDR1 is SEHNR and CDR2 FQNEAQ (reference sequence). V gave up 3 bases and J gave up 2 bases, with 7 bases separating them. The CDR3 is 14 residues long. The CDR3 DNA follows: TGTGCCAGCAGCTTGGGGGGCACTAATGAAAAACTGTTTTTT. It specifies CASSLGGTNEKLFF.

This chain uses TRBV5-1 with TRBJ2-5; 10 bases align to TRBD2. The germline CDR1 and CDR2 sequences are SGHRS and YFSETQ. This CDR3 spans 15 amino acids. V gave up 4 bases and J gave up 4 bases; unmatched junction bases: 7. The CDR3 nucleotides are TGCGCCAGCAGCCTCCTAGCGGGAGTAGTAGAGACCCAGTACTTC. Protein product: CASSLLAGVVETQYF.

V gene TRBV5-1 combines with J gene TRBJ2-5, with D uncertain. The CDR3 runs 14 residues. V was pared by 0 bases and J by 7 bases, with 13 bases between. CDR1 is SGHRS, CDR2 YFSETQ, per germline. The CDR3 DNA reads TGCGCCAGCAGCTTGGGGCAAAGGTCCCCGACCCAGTACTTC. Translated, it gives CASSLGQRSPTQYF.

The rearrangement joins TRBV5-1 to TRBJ1-1, with D perhaps TRBD1 (6 bases). Germline values: CDR1 SGHRS, CDR2 YFSETQ. V dropped 0 bases and J dropped 5 bases, with 11 bases sitting between them. The CDR3 is 14 residues long. Here the CDR3 DNA reads TGCGCCAGCAGCTTGGCAGGGGTTAGTACTGAAGCTTTCTTT. It yields the protein CASSLAGVSTEAFF.

The genes are TRBV5-1 and TRBJ2-3; D is unresolved. The CDR3 extends over 15 amino acids. From germline, CDR1 is SGHRS and CDR2 YFSETQ. V dropped 4 bases and J dropped 4 bases, with 16 bases sitting between them. The CDR3 sequence: CASSASPSSADTQYF. Written as DNA, the CDR3 is TGCGCCAGCAGCGCCTCACCGTCGAGTGCAGATACGCAGTATTTT.

The genes are TRBV6-5 and TRBJ2-6; no definite D call. This CDR3 contains 16 residues. The germline V gene encodes CDR1 MNHEY and CDR2 SVGAGI. Trimming removed 1 base from V and 3 bases from J, with 10 bases in between. CDR3 protein: CASSYFPSRGANVLTF. In DNA, the CDR3 is TGTGCCAGCAGTTACTTCCCGAGCCGTGGGGCCAACGTCCTGACTTTC.

This clone was recorded a few times. CDR3 region: CSATWETQYF. As DNA, the CDR3 is TGCAGTGCTACTTGGGAGACCCAGTACTTC. The rearrangement uses TRBV20-1 and TRBJ2-5, with D uncertain. Trimming removed 4 bases at V and 5 bases at J, with 5 bases between. CDR3 length equals 10 residues. The germline CDR1 and CDR2 sequences are DFQATT and SNEGSKA (reference sequence).

This clone has only a few counts. This chain connects TRBV5-3 to TRBJ2-5; D not certain. TRBV5-3 qualifies as an ORF whose function is uncertain. Trimming removed 10 bases from V and 1 base from J, with 2 bases in between. This CDR3 is 9 amino acids long. The CDR3 protein is CAGQETQYF. The CDR3 DNA follows: TGTGCCGGCCAAGAGACCCAGTACTTC.

This clone occurred a few times. This chain links TRBV28 with TRBJ1-5, with D hard to call. Trimming removed 6 bases at V and 5 bases at J, with 14 bases between. CDR3 length: 14 residues. From germline, CDR1 is MDHEN and CDR2 SYDVKM. The CDR3 region has the DNA TGTGCCAGCAGCTCGAACCCTTCCTATCAGCCCCAGCATTTT. Its translation is CASSSNPSYQPQHF.

Points on this clone: Only one base separates this from a far larger clonotype, so it likely reflects a read error. Other DNA sequences in the same sample also yield this CDR3. The chain combines TRBV27 with TRBJ2-5; unclear D gene. Between the trimmed V and J ends, which lost 6 bases and 2 bases, there was a span of 4 bases. This CDR3 contains 11 residues. CDR1 and CDR2 from the germline V gene are MNHEY and SMNVEV (reference sequence). The CDR3 is CASREQETQYF. For the CDR3, the DNA is TGTGCCAGCAGGGAACAAGAGACCCAGTACTTC.

Remarks on this clone: The same CDR3 can be traced to other DNA sequences in this sample. The CDR3 nucleotides are TGTGCCAGTAGTATTTTACAGGGAAACCAGCCCCAGCATTTT. Encoded protein: CASSILQGNQPQHF. The chain recombines TRBV19 with TRBJ1-5; D possibly corresponds to TRBD1 (6 bases). The CDR3 covers 14 residues. V lost 3 bases to trimming and J lost 7 bases, with 13 bases between them. Germline V gives CDR1 LNHDA, CDR2 SQIVND (reference sequence).

This chain connects TRBV9 to TRBJ2-1; D assignment may be TRBD1 or TRBD2 (6 bases each). Germline lookup yields CDR1 SGDLS and CDR2 YYNGEE. The V end was cut by 4 bases, the J end by 6 bases, with 17 bases between. The CDR3 contains 15 residues. CDR3 region: CASSRRPGGTNEQFF. CDR3 DNA: TGTGCCAGCAGCCGCCGGCCCGGGGGCACCAATGAGCAGTTCTTC.